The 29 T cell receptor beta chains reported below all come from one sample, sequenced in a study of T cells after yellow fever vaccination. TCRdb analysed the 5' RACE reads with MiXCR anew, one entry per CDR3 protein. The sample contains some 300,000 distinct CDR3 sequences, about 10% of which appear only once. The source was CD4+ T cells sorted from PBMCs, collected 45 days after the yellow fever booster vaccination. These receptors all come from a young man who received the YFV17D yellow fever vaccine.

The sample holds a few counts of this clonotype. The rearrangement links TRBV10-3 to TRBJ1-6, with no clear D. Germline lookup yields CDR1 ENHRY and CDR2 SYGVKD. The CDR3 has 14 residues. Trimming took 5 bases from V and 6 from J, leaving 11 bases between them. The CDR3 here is CAISYSEGNSPLHF. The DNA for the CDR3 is TGTGCCATCAGTTACAGTGAGGGTAATTCACCCCTCCACTTT.

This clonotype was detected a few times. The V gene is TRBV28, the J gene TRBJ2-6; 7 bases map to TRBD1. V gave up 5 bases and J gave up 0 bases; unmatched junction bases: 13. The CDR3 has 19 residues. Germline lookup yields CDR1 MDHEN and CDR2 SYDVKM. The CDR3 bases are TGTGCCAGCAGTACCTATTGGACAGGAAATCCCTCTGGGGCCAACGTCCTGACTTTC. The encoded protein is CASSTYWTGNPSGANVLTF.

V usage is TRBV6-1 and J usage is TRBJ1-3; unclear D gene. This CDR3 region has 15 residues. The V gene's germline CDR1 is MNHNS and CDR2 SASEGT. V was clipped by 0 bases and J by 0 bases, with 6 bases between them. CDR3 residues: CASSEAGSSGNTIYF. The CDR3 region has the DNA TGTGCCAGCAGTGAAGCGGGGAGCTCTGGAAACACCATATATTTT.

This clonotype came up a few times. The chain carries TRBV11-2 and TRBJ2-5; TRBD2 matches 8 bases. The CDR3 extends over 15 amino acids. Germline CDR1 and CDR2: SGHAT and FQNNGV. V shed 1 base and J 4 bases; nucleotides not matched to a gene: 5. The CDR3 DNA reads TGTGCCAGCAGCTTAGTGACGGGGGGGCCAGAGACCCAGTACTTC. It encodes CASSLVTGGPETQYF.

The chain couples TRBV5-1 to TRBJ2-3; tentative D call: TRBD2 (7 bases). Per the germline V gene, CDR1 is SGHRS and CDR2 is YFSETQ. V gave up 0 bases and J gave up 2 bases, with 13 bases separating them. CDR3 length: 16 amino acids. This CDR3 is CASSLDAGANTDTQYF. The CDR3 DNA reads TGCGCCAGCAGCTTGGATGCGGGGGCCAACACAGATACGCAGTATTTT.

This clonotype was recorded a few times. The CDR3 loop is CASSDTQGAGEKLFF. The CDR3 DNA reads as TGCGCCAGCAGCGATACACAGGGGGCAGGAGAAAAACTGTTTTTT. The chain employs TRBV5-1 and TRBJ1-4; 9 bases fit TRBD1. This CDR3 has 15 residues. Germline V gene data show CDR1 as SGHRS and CDR2 as YFSETQ. Trimming took 4 bases from V and 8 from J; bases not matched to a gene: 9.

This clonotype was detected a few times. The CDR3 protein is CASSIGACKVLGELFF. CDR3 bases: TGTGCCAGCAGCATCGGGGCTTGTAAGGTTTTGGGGGAGCTGTTTTTT. V gene TRBV21-1 combines with J gene TRBJ2-2; the table's D gene call, TRBD1, was not cross checked with the DNA. TRBV21-1 is classified as a pseudogene. There are 16 residues in the CDR3.

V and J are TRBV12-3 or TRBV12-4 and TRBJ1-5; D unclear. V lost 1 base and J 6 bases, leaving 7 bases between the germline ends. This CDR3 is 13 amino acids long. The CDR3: CASSLERAQPQHF. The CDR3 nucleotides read TGTGCCAGCAGTTTAGAACGAGCTCAGCCCCAGCATTTT.

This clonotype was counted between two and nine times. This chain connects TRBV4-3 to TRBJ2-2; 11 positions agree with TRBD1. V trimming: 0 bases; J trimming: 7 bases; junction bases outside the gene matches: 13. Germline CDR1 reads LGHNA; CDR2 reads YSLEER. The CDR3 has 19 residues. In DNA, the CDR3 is TGCGCCAGCAGCCAAGAAGCCCGCCCGGGGACAGGGGGTATCGGGGAGCTGTTTTTT. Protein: CASSQEARPGTGGIGELFF.

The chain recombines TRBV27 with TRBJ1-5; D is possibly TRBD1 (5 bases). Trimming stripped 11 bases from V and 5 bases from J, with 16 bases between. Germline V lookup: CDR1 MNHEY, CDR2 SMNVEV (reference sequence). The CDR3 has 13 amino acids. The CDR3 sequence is CALRRGSDQPQHF. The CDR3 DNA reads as TGTGCCCTCAGAAGGGGCTCGGATCAGCCCCAGCATTTT.

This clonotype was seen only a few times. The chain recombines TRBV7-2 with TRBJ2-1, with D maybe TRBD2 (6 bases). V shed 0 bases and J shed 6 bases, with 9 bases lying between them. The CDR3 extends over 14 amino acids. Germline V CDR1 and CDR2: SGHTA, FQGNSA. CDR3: CASSLARGPNEQFF. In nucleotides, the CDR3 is TGTGCCAGCAGCTTAGCGCGGGGCCCCAATGAGCAGTTCTTC.

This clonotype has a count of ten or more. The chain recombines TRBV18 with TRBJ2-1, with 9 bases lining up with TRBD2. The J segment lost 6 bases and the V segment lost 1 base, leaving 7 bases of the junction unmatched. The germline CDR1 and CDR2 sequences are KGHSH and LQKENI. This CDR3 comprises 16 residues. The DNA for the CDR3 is TGTGCCAGCTCACCACGACGGCGGGGGGGCATCAATGAGCAGTTCTTC. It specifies CASSPRRRGGINEQFF.

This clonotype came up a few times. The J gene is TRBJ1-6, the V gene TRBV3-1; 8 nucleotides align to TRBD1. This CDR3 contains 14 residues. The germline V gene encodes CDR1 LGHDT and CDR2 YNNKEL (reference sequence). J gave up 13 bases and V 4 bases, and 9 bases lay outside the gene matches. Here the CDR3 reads CASSLTGVGQPLHF. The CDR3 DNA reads TGTGCCAGCAGCCTGACAGGGGTAGGACAGCCCCTCCACTTT.

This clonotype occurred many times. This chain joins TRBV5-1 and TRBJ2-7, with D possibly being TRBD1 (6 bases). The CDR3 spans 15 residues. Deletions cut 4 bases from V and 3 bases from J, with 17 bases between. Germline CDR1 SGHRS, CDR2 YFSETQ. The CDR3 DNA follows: TGCGCCAGCAGCCGGATGGATATCAGGGGCTACGAGCAGTACTTC. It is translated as CASSRMDIRGYEQYF.

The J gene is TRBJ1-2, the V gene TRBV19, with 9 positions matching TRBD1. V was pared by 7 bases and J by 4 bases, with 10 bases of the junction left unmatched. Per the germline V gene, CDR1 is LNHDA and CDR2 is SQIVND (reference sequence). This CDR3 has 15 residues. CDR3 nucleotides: TGTGCCAGTACCGACCGGGACAGGGTCCCCTATGGCTACACCTTC. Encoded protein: CASTDRDRVPYGYTF.

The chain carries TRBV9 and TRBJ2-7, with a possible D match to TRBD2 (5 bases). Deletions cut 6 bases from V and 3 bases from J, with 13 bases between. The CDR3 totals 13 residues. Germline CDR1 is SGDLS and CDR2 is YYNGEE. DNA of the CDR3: TGTGCCAGCAACCGACTAAACTGCTACGAGCAGTACTTC. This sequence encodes CASNRLNCYEQYF.

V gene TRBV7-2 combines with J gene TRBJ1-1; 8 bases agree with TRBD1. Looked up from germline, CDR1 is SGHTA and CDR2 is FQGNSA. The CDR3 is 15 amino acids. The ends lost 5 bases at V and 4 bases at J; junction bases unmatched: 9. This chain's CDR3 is CASSPRQGRGTEAFF. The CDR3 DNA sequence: TGTGCCAGCAGCCCCAGACAGGGGAGGGGCACTGAAGCTTTCTTT.

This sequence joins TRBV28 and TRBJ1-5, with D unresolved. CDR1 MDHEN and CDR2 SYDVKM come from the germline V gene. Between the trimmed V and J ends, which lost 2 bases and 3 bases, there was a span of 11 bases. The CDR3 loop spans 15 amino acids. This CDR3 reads CASSLRTAFNQPQHF. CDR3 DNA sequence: TGTGCCAGCAGTTTACGGACCGCATTCAATCAGCCCCAGCATTTT.

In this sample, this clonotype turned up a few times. CDR3 in DNA: TGTGCCAGCTCACAGGGATCAGATACGCAGTATTTT. Translating gives CASSQGSDTQYF. The J gene is TRBJ2-3, the V gene TRBV18; no clear D. CDR1 is KGHSH, CDR2 LQKENI, per germline. Trimming shortened V by 4 bases and J by 4 bases, and 6 bases separated the two germline ends. The CDR3 loop spans 12 amino acids.

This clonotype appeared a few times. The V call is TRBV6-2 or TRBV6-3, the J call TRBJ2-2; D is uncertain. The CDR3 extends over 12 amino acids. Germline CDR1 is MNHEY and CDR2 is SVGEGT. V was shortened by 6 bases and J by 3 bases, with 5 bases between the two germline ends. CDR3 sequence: CASRPDTGELFF. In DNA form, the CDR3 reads TGTGCCAGCAGACCTGACACCGGGGAGCTGTTTTTT.

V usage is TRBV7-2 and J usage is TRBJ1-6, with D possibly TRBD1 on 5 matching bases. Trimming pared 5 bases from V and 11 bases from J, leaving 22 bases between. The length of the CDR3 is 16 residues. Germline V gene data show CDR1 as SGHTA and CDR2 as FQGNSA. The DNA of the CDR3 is TGTGCCAGCAGCCCTTGGACAAGCCGGCCGGGGACACCCCTCCACTTT. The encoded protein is CASSPWTSRPGTPLHF.

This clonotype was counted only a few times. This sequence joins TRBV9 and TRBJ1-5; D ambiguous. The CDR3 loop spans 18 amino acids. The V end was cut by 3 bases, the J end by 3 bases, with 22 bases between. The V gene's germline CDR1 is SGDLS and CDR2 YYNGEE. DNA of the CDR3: TGTGCCAGCAGCGGAAAACTTACAGTGATGGGTGACAATCAGCCCCAGCATTTT. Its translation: CASSGKLTVMGDNQPQHF.

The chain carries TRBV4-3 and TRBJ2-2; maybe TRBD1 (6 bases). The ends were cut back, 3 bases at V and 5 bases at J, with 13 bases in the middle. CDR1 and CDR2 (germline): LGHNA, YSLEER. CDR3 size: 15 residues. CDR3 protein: CASSHSGVGTGELFF. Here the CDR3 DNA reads TGCGCCAGCAGCCATTCAGGGGTTGGGACCGGGGAGCTGTTTTTT.

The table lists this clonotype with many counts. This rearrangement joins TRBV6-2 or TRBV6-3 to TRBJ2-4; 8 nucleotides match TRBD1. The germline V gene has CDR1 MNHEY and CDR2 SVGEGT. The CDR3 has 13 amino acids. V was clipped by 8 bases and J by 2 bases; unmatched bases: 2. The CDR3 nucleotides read TGTGCCAGCGCAGGGGGCCCCAAAAACATTCAGTACTTC. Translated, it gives CASAGGPKNIQYF.

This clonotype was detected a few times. CDR3 protein: CASSLTGPHTDTQYF. The CDR3 DNA is TGTGCCAGCAGCCTGACGGGACCGCATACAGATACGCAGTATTTT. The chain links TRBV5-5 to TRBJ2-3; D possibly uses TRBD1 or TRBD2 (5 bases each). Trimming stripped 4 bases from V and 3 bases from J, with 15 bases between. The CDR3 sequence is 15 residues long. Germline V gives CDR1 SGHKS, CDR2 YYEKEE (reference sequence).

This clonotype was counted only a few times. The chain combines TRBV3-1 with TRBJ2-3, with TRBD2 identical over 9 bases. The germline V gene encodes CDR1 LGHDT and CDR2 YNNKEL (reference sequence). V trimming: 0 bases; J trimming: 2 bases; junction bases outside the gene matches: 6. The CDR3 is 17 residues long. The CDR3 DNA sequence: TGTGCCAGCAGCCAAGAAGTCCTAGCGGGGAACACAGATACGCAGTATTTT. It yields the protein CASSQEVLAGNTDTQYF.

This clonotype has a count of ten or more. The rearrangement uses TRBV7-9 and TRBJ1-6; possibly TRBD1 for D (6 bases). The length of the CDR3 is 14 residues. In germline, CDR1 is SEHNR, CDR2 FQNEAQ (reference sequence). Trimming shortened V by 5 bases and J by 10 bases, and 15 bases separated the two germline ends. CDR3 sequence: CASSSQGWGSPLHF. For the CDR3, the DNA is TGTGCCAGCAGCAGCCAGGGGTGGGGATCACCCCTCCACTTT.

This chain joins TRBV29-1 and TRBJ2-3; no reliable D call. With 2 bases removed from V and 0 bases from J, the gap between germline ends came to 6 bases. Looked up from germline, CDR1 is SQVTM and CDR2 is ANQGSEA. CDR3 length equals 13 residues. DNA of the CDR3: TGCAGCGTTGAACACCCAAGCACAGATACGCAGTATTTT. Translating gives CSVEHPSTDTQYF.

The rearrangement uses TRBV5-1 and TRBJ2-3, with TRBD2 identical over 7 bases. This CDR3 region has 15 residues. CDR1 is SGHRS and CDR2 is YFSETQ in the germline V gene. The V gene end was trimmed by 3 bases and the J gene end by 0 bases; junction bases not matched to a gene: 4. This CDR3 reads CASSSDGGSTDTQYF. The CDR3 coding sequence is TGCGCCAGCAGCTCGGACGGGGGGAGCACAGATACGCAGTATTTT. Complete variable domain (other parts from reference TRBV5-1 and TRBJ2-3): KAGVTQTPRYLIKTRGQQVTLSCSPISGHRSVSWYQQTPGQGLQFLFEYFSETQRNKGNFPGRFSGRQFSNSRSEMNVSTLELGDSALYLCASSSDGGSTDTQYFGPGTRLTVL.